The next 26 T cell receptor beta chains were all read from a single sample in a study of blood T cells in healthy people across ages. For the second PCR, which ran for 7 to 11 cycles, a sample-barcoded 5' primer and a J-beta primer mix were used. TCRdb used MiXCR to reprocess the 5' RACE reads, holding one entry per CDR3 protein. The top ten hold 20% to 30% of the sample, which has roughly 730,000 distinct CDR3 sequences, approximately 53% seen once. What was sequenced was blood. These receptors all come from a man between 35 and 55 years old in good health.

J is TRBJ2-1 and V is TRBV7-3; D gene ambiguous. Trimming removed 5 bases at V and 6 bases at J, with 11 bases between. The length of the CDR3 is 13 residues. In germline, CDR1 is SGHTA, CDR2 FQGTGA. The CDR3, as DNA: TGTGCCAGCAGCCAGACCCTGGGCAATGAGCAGTTCTTC. Protein sequence: CASSQTLGNEQFF.

The chain carries TRBV3-1 and TRBJ2-3, with TRBD2 identical over 13 bases. V shed 4 bases and J 2 bases; nucleotides not matched to a gene: 3. The CDR3 consists of 16 residues. Per germline, CDR1 LGHDT and CDR2 YNNKEL (reference sequence). The CDR3 nucleotides read TGTGCCAGCAGCCGAGGACTAGCGGGGGACACAGATACGCAGTATTTT. Encoded protein: CASSRGLAGDTDTQYF.

This clonotype has only one observation. One junction end disagrees with the germline gene, perhaps due to a read error. This chain joins TRBV19 and TRBJ2-7, with a tentative D call TRBD2 (7 bases). Germline V gene lookup returns CDR1 LNHDA and CDR2 SQIVND (reference sequence). The CDR3 is 16 residues long. CDR3 protein: CVSSPRAGDTNYEQYF. CDR3 bases: TGTGTCAGTAGTCCGCGGGCGGGGGACACGAACTACGAGCAGTACTTC. Filled out from reference TRBV19 and TRBJ2-7, the complete variable domain reads DGGITQSPKYLFRKEGQNVTLSCEQNLNHDAMYWYRQDPGQGLRLIYYSQIVNDFQKGDIAEGYSVSREKKESFPLTVTSAQKNPTAFYLCVSSPRAGDTNYEQYFGPGTRLTVT.

This clonotype was seen more than once but under ten times. The chain couples TRBV10-2 to TRBJ2-7; TRBD1 agrees at 9 bases. Losses at the gene ends were 6 bases for V and 2 bases for J; bases not matched to a gene: 5. The CDR3 contains 14 residues. CDR1 WSHSY and CDR2 SAAADI come from the germline V gene. The CDR3 region has the DNA TGCGCCAGCAGAACCGGGACAGGGACCTACGAGCAGTACTTC. It is translated as CASRTGTGTYEQYF.

This chain connects TRBV10-3 to TRBJ1-1; D call uncertain. From germline, CDR1 is ENHRY and CDR2 SYGVKD. The CDR3 totals 13 residues. V was cut by 2 bases and J by 0 bases, with 4 bases left in between. The CDR3 here is CAISEVVNTEAFF. DNA of the CDR3: TGTGCCATCAGTGAGGTTGTGAACACTGAAGCTTTCTTT.

This chain links TRBV2 with TRBJ1-5; no clear D gene. Germline assignment: CDR1 SNHLY and CDR2 FYNNEI. The CDR3 has 14 amino acids. Trimming pared 4 bases from V and 0 bases from J, leaving 7 bases between. The CDR3 here is CASSGVDSNQPQHF. As DNA, the CDR3 is TGTGCCAGCAGTGGTGTCGATAGCAATCAGCCCCAGCATTTT.

The chain has TRBV28 and TRBJ2-3, with D hard to call. The CDR3 consists of 14 residues. Per the germline V gene, CDR1 is MDHEN and CDR2 is SYDVKM. Trimming stripped 4 bases from V and 0 bases from J, with 8 bases between. The CDR3 nucleotides are TGTGCCAGCAGTTCGAGGATAAGCACAGATACGCAGTATTTT. It yields the protein CASSSRISTDTQYF.

V and J are TRBV7-6 and TRBJ2-3; D uncertain. CDR1 is SGHVS, CDR2 FNYEAQ, per germline. The V and J ends lost 5 bases and 6 bases respectively, with 9 bases between them. The CDR3 has 12 residues. For the CDR3, the DNA is TGTGCCAGCAGCCCAATGGTCGATACGCAGTATTTT. Residues: CASSPMVDTQYF.

The CDR3 DNA reads TGCAGCGCCCGTGGGGACAGGGGGGGGGCCAATGAGCAGTTCTTC. Its translation: CSARGDRGGANEQFF. The rearrangement uses TRBV29-1 and TRBJ2-1; 11 bases line up with TRBD1. Germline CDR1 SQVTM, CDR2 ANQGSEA. This CDR3 contains 15 residues. The junction had 11 bases not matched to a gene; V was cut back by 7 bases and J by 6 bases.

This clonotype was counted only a few times. The J gene is TRBJ2-7, the V gene TRBV28, with 8 bases that match TRBD2. V dropped 7 bases and J dropped 5; count of bases not matched to a gene: 13. Germline V gives CDR1 MDHEN, CDR2 SYDVKM. The CDR3 totals 15 residues. CDR3 residues: CASTQIAGNGDEQYF. The CDR3 bases are TGTGCCAGCACCCAGATAGCGGGGAACGGGGACGAGCAGTACTTC.

The CDR3, as DNA: TGTGCCAGCAGTTTCCGGCAGGGTCATGGCTACACCTTC. Amino acids: CASSFRQGHGYTF. This chain uses TRBV27 with TRBJ1-2; possibly TRBD1 for D (5 bases). CDR1 and CDR2 (germline): MNHEY, SMNVEV (reference sequence). The CDR3 is made up of 13 amino acids. V shed 3 bases and J shed 6 bases, with 11 bases lying between them.

This clonotype was detected many times. This chain links TRBV5-6 with TRBJ2-5; 9 nucleotides align to TRBD1. Germline V gene data show CDR1 as SGHDT and CDR2 as YYEEEE. V lost 2 bases and J lost 4; bases outside the gene matches: 3. This CDR3 comprises 14 residues. The CDR3 DNA is TGTGCCAGCAGCTTCTCGACAGGGGGAGAGACCCAGTACTTC. This encodes CASSFSTGGETQYF.

This chain joins TRBV20-1 and TRBJ1-6; a weak D match, TRBD1 (5 bases). This CDR3 has 14 residues. Germline-derived CDR1 and CDR2 are DFQATT and SNEGSKA (reference sequence). V lost 6 bases, J lost 8 bases, and 17 bases lay in between. In DNA, the CDR3 is TGCAGTGCAGGGGACGTAGGACTTCATTCACCCCTCCACTTT. Its protein is CSAGDVGLHSPLHF.

This clonotype has more than one count but fewer than ten. The gene calls are TRBV21-1 and TRBJ2-7; TRBD1, the D gene given by the table, was not confirmed from the DNA. TRBV21-1 is annotated as a pseudogene. The CDR3 totals 14 residues. The CDR3 DNA follows: TGTGCCAGCAGCAGGACAGGCGATACCTACGAGCAGTACTTC. As protein: CASSRTGDTYEQYF.

V is TRBV7-2 and J is TRBJ2-7; D is ambiguous. Germline lookup yields CDR1 SGHTA and CDR2 FQGNSA. V was pared by 7 bases and J by 2 bases, with 15 bases between. This CDR3 region has 14 residues. CDR3 bases: TGTGCCAGCACCCCAGCTCTCTTTACCTACGAGCAGTACTTC. It translates to CASTPALFTYEQYF.

This sequence joins TRBV30 and TRBJ1-4; D perhaps matches TRBD1 (5 bases). The CDR3 is 12 residues long. The germline CDR1 and CDR2 sequences are GTSNPN and SVGIG (reference sequence). Trimming took 8 bases from V and 8 from J, leaving 15 bases between them. The CDR3 spells CAATGAPEKLFF. Written as DNA, the CDR3 is TGTGCCGCCACAGGAGCTCCAGAAAAACTGTTTTTT.

The genes are TRBV29-1 and TRBJ1-1; D is unclear. The CDR3 spans 12 residues. Germline values: CDR1 SQVTM, CDR2 ANQGSEA. V was cut by 5 bases and J by 0 bases, with 7 bases left in between. CDR3 sequence (DNA): TGCAGCGTTTCAAAGATGAACACTGAAGCTTTCTTT. Protein: CSVSKMNTEAFF.

V gene TRBV27 combines with J gene TRBJ1-2, with unresolved D. This CDR3 contains 16 residues. The V gene's germline CDR1 is MNHEY and CDR2 SMNVEV (reference sequence). Trimming cost V 4 bases and J 0 bases, with 15 bases left between them. The CDR3 DNA follows: TGTGCCAGCAGTTATCAGGCCGGCCCTTCTAACTATGGCTACACCTTC. Its protein is CASSYQAGPSNYGYTF.

A few counts support this clonotype. J is TRBJ1-2 and V is TRBV29-1; no clear D. This CDR3 comprises 11 residues. Trimming left V 6 bases short and J 5 bases short, with 10 bases between. The germline gives CDR1 SQVTM, CDR2 ANQGSEA. The CDR3 DNA follows: TGCAGCGTGCGGACGGAGTATGGCTACACCTTC. This translates into CSVRTEYGYTF.

The rearrangement links TRBV5-1 to TRBJ1-2, with 7 nucleotides matching TRBD1. Germline trimming cut 0 bases from V and 8 bases from J; bases unmatched to any gene: 13. From germline, CDR1 is SGHRS and CDR2 YFSETQ. The CDR3 spans 16 residues. This chain's CDR3 is CASSLATTGLSEGYTF. CDR3 sequence (DNA): TGCGCCAGCAGCTTGGCCACGACAGGGTTGAGCGAAGGCTACACCTTC.

V usage is TRBV4-2 and J usage is TRBJ2-2, with D unresolved. The ends were cut back, 0 bases at V and 3 bases at J, with 14 bases in the middle. Germline V gives CDR1 LGHNA, CDR2 YNFKEQ. The CDR3 is made up of 17 amino acids. Written as DNA, the CDR3 is TGTGCCAGCAGCCAAGAGGGTAACAGCCTCTACACCGGGGAGCTGTTTTTT. Translated, it gives CASSQEGNSLYTGELFF.

The V and J genes are TRBV7-3 and TRBJ2-1, with 8 bases fitting TRBD1. V lost 3 bases to trimming and J lost 8 bases; unmatched junction nucleotides: 9. This CDR3 has 15 amino acids. CDR1 and CDR2 from the germline V gene are SGHTA and FQGTGA. This chain's CDR3 is CASSLDRVSYDEQFF. The DNA of the CDR3 is TGTGCCAGCAGCTTGGACAGGGTTTCATACGATGAGCAGTTCTTC. The full variable domain, its missing parts supplied by reference TRBV7-3 and TRBJ2-1, is GAGVSQTPSNKVTEKGKYVELRCDPISGHTALYWYRQSLGQGPEFLIYFQGTGAADDSGLPNDRFFAVRPEGSVSTLKIQRTERGDSAVYLCASSLDRVSYDEQFFGPGTRLTVL.

This clonotype was seen only a few times. The chain has TRBV21-1 and TRBJ2-7. TRBV21-1 is shown as a pseudogene. The CDR3 is 15 amino acids. CDR3 protein: CAERRRYDFNCEQYF. For the CDR3, the DNA is TGTGCCGAACGCCGGCGGTACGACTTTAACTGCGAGCAGTACTTC.

The J gene is TRBJ2-1, the V gene TRBV7-2; TRBD1 aligns across 9 bases. Per the germline V gene, CDR1 is SGHTA and CDR2 is FQGNSA. This CDR3 comprises 16 residues. J was trimmed by 7 bases and V by 0 bases; bases with no gene match: 7. This CDR3 is CASSLARTGVGNEQFF. CDR3 in DNA: TGTGCCAGCAGCTTAGCCAGGACAGGGGTAGGAAATGAGCAGTTCTTC.

This chain uses TRBV7-9 with TRBJ2-4; D gene unclear. The J call may not be correct, given that the DNA end is closer to TRBJ2-7. This CDR3 has 14 residues. Germline V gene lookup returns CDR1 SEHNR and CDR2 FQNEAQ (reference sequence). CDR3 sequence (DNA): TGTGCCAGCAGCTTAGGTGGTTTTGGCTACGAGCAGTACTTC. It specifies CASSLGGFGYEQYF.

This clonotype was seen only once. The genes are TRBV29-1 and TRBJ2-3, with D perhaps matching TRBD2 (5 bases). The CDR3 totals 13 residues. Looked up from germline, CDR1 is SQVTM and CDR2 is ANQGSEA. V was clipped by 5 bases and J by 5 bases, with 14 bases between them. The CDR3 DNA reads as TGCAGCGTTCCATGGACTGGTGTAGATACGCAGTATTTT. Encoded protein: CSVPWTGVDTQYF.